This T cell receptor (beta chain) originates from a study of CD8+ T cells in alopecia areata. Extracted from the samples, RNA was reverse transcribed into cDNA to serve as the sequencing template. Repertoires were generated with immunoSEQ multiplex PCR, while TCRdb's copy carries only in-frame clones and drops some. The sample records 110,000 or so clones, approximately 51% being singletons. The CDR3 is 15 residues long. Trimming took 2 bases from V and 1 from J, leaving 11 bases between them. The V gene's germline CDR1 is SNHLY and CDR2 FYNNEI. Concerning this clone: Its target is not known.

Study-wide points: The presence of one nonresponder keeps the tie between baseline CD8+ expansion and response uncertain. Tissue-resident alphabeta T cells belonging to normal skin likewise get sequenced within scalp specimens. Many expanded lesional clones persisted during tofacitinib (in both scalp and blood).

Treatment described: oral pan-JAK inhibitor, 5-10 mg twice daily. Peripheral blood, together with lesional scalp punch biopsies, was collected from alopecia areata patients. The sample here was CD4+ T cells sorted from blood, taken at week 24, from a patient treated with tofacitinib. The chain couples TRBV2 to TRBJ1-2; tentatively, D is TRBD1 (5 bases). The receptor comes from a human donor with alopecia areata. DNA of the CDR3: TGTGCCAGCAGTGAACAATCCAGGGTTAACTATGGCTACACCTTC. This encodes CASSEQSRVNYGYTF. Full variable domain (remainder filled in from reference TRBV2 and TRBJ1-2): EPEVTQTPSHQVTQMGQEVILRCVPISNHLYFYWYRQILGQKVEFLVSFYNNEISEKSEIFDDQFSVERPDGSNFTLKIRSTKLEDSAMYFCASSEQSRVNYGYTFGSGTRLTVV.